The entry below gives a single T cell receptor (beta chain) sequence along with its context. Enrolled during active infection, Seattle patients were then followed longitudinally. These data come from a study of blood T cell repertoires in COVID-19. Looking at the study overall: PBMCs, B-cell-depleted T cells, or T cells were the source of the cDNA or gDNA that made up the material.

Per the original data handling: For nucleated cells, counts were estimated from reference gene primer amplification. The assay was immunoSEQ multiplex PCR, and TCRdb's table has in-frame clones only and misses some. D and trimming were read from the DNA, whereas the V and J calls and clone size are those reported in that table. The table lists approximately 160,000 clones, approximately 85% of them singletons. Trimming removed 5 bases from V and 5 bases from J, with 10 bases in between. CDR1 and CDR2 (germline): SEHNR, FQNEAQ (reference sequence). The CDR3 has 13 residues. This receptor was obtained from a woman aged 55-69 years with COVID-19, enrolled during active disease. This chain connects TRBV7-9 to TRBJ2-1; a weak D match, TRBD1 (6 bases). The sample taken for sequencing was peripheral blood. CDR3 bases: TGTGCCAGCAGCCGTGGGACAAACAATGAGCAGTTCTTC. It codes for CASSRGTNNEQFF.